Listed below are T cell receptor beta chains from one sample, sequenced in a study of vaccination and CD4 T cells after COVID-19. For these receptors, no antigen is known. From the PCR reads, TCRdb called clonotypes with MiXCR, one entry per CDR3 protein. The sample lists more than 9,000 distinct CDR3 sequences, 59% seen once, with about a sixth in the top ten. Sequencing input: CD4+ T cells from blood, cultured in vitro. These receptors originate from a human donor who had recovered from COVID-19. The CDR3 runs from the conserved cysteine through the conserved F or W. Expanded clones get a size class; other rows say once, few or many, or leave the size out.

CDR3 protein	clone size	V gene
CASSYAGHDNSPLHF	few	TRBV6-5
CATSRERTGGGYTF	few	TRBV15
CASSSPGTGNQPQHF	few	TRBV19
CASSRWGASTDTQYF	-	TRBV7-9
CASRRQGDGFF	-	TRBV2
CASSNRDYRTMNTEAFF	-	TRBV6-1
CASRLAMGETQYF	-	TRBV19
CASSSDSRSNQPQHF	-	TRBV12-3/TRBV12-4
CASSPKDGSSYEQYF	-	TRBV5-4
CAISAGYGSNQPQHF	few	TRBV10-3
CSACPSSYEQYF	-	TRBV20-1
CASSLLALSTDTQYF	-	TRBV27
CASSWGWDTEAFF	few	TRBV19
CASSPEVGGGYTF	once	TRBV6-1
CSATKTGETQYF	-	TRBV20-1
CANSQSWQGANLMSYEQYF	-	TRBV23-1
CASSLGQELNSPLHF	-	TRBV7-6
CASSTLLGYGYTF	-	TRBV28
CAWDSGGNQPQHF	-	TRBV30
CASSQVQGQAEAFF	few	TRBV4-3
CASSSPTSGTYEQYF	-	TRBV7-2
CASSTGPRGTEAFF	-	TRBV19
CASSSHLGQPQHF	few	TRBV27
CASIQVNTGELFF	-	TRBV6-2/TRBV6-3
CASTPPGRRYTNEQFF	-	TRBV19
CASRRDTLSGANVLTF	-	TRBV6-1
CASSQTGTGEKLFF	-	TRBV2
CATSREGRVSQPQHF	-	TRBV15
CAWRQGTEAFF	-	TRBV30
CAWSVQANYGYTF	medium-sized	TRBV30
CSAKQEGRAGELFF	-	TRBV20-1
CSASRQFDNSPLHF	-	TRBV20-1
CASTMIPGQLNQPQHF	-	TRBV7-2
CASSPPGRDAQYF	-	TRBV18
CASGQKDQPQHF	-	TRBV19
CSAERQGYLETQYF	few	TRBV20-1
CASSKGSGYTF	few	TRBV6-1
CASSPGQGSSEQYF	-	TRBV11-3
CSAPGSGTSGSPEQFF	-	TRBV20-1
CASSLGRGVPTDTQYF	few	TRBV7-3
CASSPRVWEKLFF	-	TRBV6-5
CSARDGSGGETQYF	-	TRBV20-1
CSARSSNQPQHF	large	TRBV20-1
CASSFSISEQYF	-	TRBV11-3
CASSFQTGRPLHF	-	TRBV28
CASRRQGAEADTQYF	few	TRBV2
CASRPQQGRETQYF	-	TRBV28
CASSLGVGNYEQYF	once	TRBV5-1
CASNRDPRNQPQHF	few	TRBV6-1
CSVEDGGNTGELFF	-	TRBV29-1
CASGWTSGGAIYEQFF	-	TRBV19